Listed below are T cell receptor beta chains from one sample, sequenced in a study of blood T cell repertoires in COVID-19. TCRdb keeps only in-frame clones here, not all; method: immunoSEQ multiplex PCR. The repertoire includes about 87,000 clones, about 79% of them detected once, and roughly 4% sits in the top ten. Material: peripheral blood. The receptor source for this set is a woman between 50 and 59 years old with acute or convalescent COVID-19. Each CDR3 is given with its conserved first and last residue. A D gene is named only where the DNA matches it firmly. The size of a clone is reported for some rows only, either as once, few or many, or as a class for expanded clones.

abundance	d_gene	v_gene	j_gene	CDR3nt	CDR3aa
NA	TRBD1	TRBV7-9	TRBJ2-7	TGTGCCAGCAGCTTAGAAGTGACAGGGGGAGGCGAGCAGTACTTC	CASSLEVTGGGEQYF
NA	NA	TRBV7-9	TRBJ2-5	TGTGCCAGCAGCTTAGGGATTAGCTTGGAGACCCAGTACTTC	CASSLGISLETQYF
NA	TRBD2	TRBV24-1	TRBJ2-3	TGTGCCACCAGTGATGGACTAGCGGGGGGGCATGATACGCAGTATTTT	CATSDGLAGGHDTQYF
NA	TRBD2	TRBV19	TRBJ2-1	TGTGCCAGTGCCAGGGCGGGAGGAGCCTACAATGAGCAGTTCTTC	CASARAGGAYNEQFF
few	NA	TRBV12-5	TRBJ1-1	TGTGCTAGTGGTTTGGCCAGGTCCACTGAAGCTTTCTTT	CASGLARSTEAFF
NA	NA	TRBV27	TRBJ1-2	TGTGCCAGCAGTTTATCCCCCTCAGGGGTAGGCTATGGCTACACCTTC	CASSLSPSGVGYGYTF
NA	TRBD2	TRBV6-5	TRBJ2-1	TGTGCCAGCAGTCCGGGACTAGCAAAATACAATGAGCAGTTCTTC	CASSPGLAKYNEQFF
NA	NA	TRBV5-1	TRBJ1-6	TGCGCCAGCAGCGGGAGTCCTAATTCACCCCTCCACTTT	CASSGSPNSPLHF
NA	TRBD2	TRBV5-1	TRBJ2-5	TGCGCCAGCAGCTTGGCCGGGGGGGCCGTTGAGACCCAGTACTTC	CASSLAGGAVETQYF
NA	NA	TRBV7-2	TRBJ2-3	TGTGCCAGCAGCTTTGATCCGGGAACAGATACGCAGTATTTT	CASSFDPGTDTQYF
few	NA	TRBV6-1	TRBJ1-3	TGTGCCAGCAGTGAAGGGGCAGGCTCTGGAAACACCATATATTTT	CASSEGAGSGNTIYF
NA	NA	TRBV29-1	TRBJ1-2	TGCAGCGTTCCCTCCCTATCGAACTATGGCTACACCTTC	CSVPSLSNYGYTF
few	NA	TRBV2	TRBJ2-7	TGTGCCAGCAGCCCGAGCTACGAGCAGTACTTC	CASSPSYEQYF
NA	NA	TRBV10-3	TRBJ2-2	TGTGCCATCAGTGGACAGGACTCGAACACCGGGGAGCTGTTTTTT	CAISGQDSNTGELFF
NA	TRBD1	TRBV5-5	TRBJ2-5	TGTGCCAGCAGCCCTGGACAGGGCCACGTAAAAGAGACCCAGTACTTC	CASSPGQGHVKETQYF
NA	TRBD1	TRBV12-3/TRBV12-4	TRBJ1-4	TGTGCCAGCAGTTTAGCTGGGACAGGCCTACTGTTTTTT	CASSLAGTGLLFF
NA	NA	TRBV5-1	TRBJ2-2	TGCGCCAGCATGCCTGTGGGGAGCACCGGGGAGCTGTTTTTT	CASMPVGSTGELFF
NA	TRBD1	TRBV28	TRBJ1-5	TGTGCCAGCAGGCGATCGGGACAGGGTATTTTGCAGCCCCAGCATTTT	CASRRSGQGILQPQHF
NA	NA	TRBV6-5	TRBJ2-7	TGTGCCAGCAGTAGGAGTAAGAGCTCCTACGAGCAGTACTTC	CASSRSKSSYEQYF
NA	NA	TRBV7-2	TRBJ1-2	TGTGCCAGCAGTCGTACAGGGAGCTATGGCTACACCTTC	CASSRTGSYGYTF
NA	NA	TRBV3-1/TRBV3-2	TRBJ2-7	TGTGCCAGCAGCCGAAGAGGGCCCGTCTTTGCGGGATTCTCCTACGAGCAGTACTTC	CASSRRGPVFAGFSYEQYF
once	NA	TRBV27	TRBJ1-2	TGTGCCAGCAGTTCGGGTAGCCTCTATGGCTACACCTTC	CASSSGSLYGYTF
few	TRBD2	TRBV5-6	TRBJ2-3	TGTGCCAGCAGCCAAACTAGCGGGGGATCCACAGATACGCAGTATTTT	CASSQTSGGSTDTQYF
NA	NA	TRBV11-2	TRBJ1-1	TGTGCCAGCAGCGCCCCGAACACCAACACTGAAGCTTTCTTT	CASSAPNTNTEAFF
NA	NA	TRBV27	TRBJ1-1	TGTGCCAGCAGTCCCTTCGCGGGGGGCACTGAAGCTTTCTTT	CASSPFAGGTEAFF
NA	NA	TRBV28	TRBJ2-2	TGTGCCAGCAGACGACAGGCTGCTACCGGGGAGCTGTTTTTT	CASRRQAATGELFF
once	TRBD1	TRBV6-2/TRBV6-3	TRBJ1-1	TGTGCCAGCAGCTTCGGGACAGGGCAAACTGAAGCTTTCTTT	CASSFGTGQTEAFF
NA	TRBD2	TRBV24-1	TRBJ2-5	TGTGCCACCAGTGATTTTACTAGCGGGGGAGAGACCCAGTACTTC	CATSDFTSGGETQYF
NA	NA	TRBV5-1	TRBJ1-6	TGCGCCAGCAGCTTGGCGCGACAGATAGGCTATAATTCACCCCTCCACTTT	CASSLARQIGYNSPLHF
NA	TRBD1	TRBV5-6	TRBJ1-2	TGTGCCAGCAGCTTGGAGGGACAGGGGATGGGCTATGGCTACACCTTC	CASSLEGQGMGYGYTF
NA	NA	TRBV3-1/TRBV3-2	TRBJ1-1	TGTGCCAGCAACCTGGGCAGGGACACTGAAGCTTTCTTT	CASNLGRDTEAFF
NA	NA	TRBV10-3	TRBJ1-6	TGTGCCATCAGTGTCGAGGGAGACTCACCCCTCCACTTT	CAISVEGDSPLHF
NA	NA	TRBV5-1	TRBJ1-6	TGCGCCAGCAGCTTGGCGGGGGGGAATTCACCCCTCCACTTT	CASSLAGGNSPLHF